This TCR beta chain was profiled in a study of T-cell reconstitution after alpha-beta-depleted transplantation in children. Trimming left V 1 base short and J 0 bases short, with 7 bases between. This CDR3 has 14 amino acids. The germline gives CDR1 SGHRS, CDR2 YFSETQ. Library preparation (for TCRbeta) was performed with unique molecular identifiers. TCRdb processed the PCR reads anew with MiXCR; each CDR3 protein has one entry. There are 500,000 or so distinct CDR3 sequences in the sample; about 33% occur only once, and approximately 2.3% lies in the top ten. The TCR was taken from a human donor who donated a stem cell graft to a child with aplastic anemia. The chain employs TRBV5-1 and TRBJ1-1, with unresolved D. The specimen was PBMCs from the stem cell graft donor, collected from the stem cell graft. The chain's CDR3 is CASSLSILNTEAFF. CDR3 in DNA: TGCGCCAGCAGCTTGTCGATTTTGAACACTGAAGCTTTCTTT.